This TCR beta chain came from a study of T cell repertoires in cytomegalovirus infection. Study-level information: In public TCR beta signatures, there were indications of both CMV infection and matching HLA type. General study findings and limits: Accumulated public TCR beta family frequency recognized individuals carrying CMV together with the relevant HLA. In two of eight donors, the top clonotype was HLA-C-restricted CMV-specific.

With respect to this clonotype: The antigen is undetermined.

Trimming took 7 bases from V and 5 from J; bases not matched to a gene: 13. Germline CDR1 reads KGHDR; CDR2 reads SFDVKD. This CDR3 is built from 18 residues. From the reads, TCRdb called clonotypes with MiXCR, one entry per CDR3 protein. The sample lists around 430,000 distinct CDR3 sequences; about 42% were seen once. Sample: cultured PBMCs, taken from culture after CMV antigen stimulation. The receptor was derived from a human donor in good health (CMV status not recorded). Some clones in this sample may be carry-over from other donors' samples. The chain combines TRBV24-1 with TRBJ2-5; 15 bases agree with TRBD2. CDR3 loop: CATSRSPGLAGGCETQYF. Written as DNA, the CDR3 is TGTGCCACCAGCCGTTCACCGGGACTAGCGGGAGGTTGTGAGACCCAGTACTTC.